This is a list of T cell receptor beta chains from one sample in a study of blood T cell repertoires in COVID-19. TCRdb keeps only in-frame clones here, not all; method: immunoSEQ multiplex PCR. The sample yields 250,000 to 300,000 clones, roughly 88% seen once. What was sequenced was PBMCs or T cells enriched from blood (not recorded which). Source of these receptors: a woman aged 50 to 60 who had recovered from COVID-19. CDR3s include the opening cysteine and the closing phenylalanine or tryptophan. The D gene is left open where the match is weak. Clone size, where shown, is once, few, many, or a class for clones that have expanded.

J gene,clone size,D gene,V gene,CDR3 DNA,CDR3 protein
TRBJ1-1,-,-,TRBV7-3,TGTGCCAGCAGCTTTAATACAGGGACGAACACTGAAGCTTTCTTT,CASSFNTGTNTEAFF
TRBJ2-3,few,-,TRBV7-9,TGTGCCAGCAGCTTATGGGGGGAGGATACGCAGTATTTT,CASSLWGEDTQYF
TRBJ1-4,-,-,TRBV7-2,TGTGCCAGCAGCTCCAAAAGGGGAAAGTCTCAAAAACTGTTTTTT,CASSSKRGKSQKLFF
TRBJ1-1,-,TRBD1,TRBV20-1,TGCAGTGGTCACAGGGGGCGGAAAGCTTTCTTT,CSGHRGRKAFF
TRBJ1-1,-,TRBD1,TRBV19,TGTGCCAGTAACGATGTTCCAGGGGGCGGTGGAACTGAAGCTTTCTTT,CASNDVPGGGGTEAFF
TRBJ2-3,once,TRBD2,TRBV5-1,TGCGCCAGCAGGCCCTGGGAGGGCCGCACAGATACGCAGTATTTT,CASRPWEGRTDTQYF
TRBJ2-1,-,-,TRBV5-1,TGCGCCAGCAGCTCGGACAGCTACAATGAGCAGTTCTTC,CASSSDSYNEQFF
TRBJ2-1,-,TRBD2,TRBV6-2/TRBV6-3,TGTGCCAGCAGTTACTTGGGACTAGCGGTCTACAATGAGCAGTTCTTC,CASSYLGLAVYNEQFF
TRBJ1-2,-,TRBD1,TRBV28,TGTGCCAGCAGTGGCAGGGGGTATGGCTACACCTTC,CASSGRGYGYTF
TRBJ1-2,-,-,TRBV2,TGTGCCAGCAGGAGTGACAGCGCTAACTATGGCTACACCTTC,CASRSDSANYGYTF
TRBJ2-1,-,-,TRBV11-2,TGTGCCAGCAGCTTAGTTGTCTTTCGGGGGTGGGAGCAGTTCTTC,CASSLVVFRGWEQFF
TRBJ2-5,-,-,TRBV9,TGTGCCAGCAGCGTAGGGGGACAACAAGAGACCCAGTACTTC,CASSVGGQQETQYF
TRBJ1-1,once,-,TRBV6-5,TGTGCCAGCAGTTACTCAGGTCGCGGTTACACTGAAGCTTTCTTT,CASSYSGRGYTEAFF
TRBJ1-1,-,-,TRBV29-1,TGCAGCGTCGTGTCAAAAGGGGTAACTGAAGCTTTCTTT,CSVVSKGVTEAFF
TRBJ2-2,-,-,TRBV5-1,TGCGCCAGCAGGAATTGGTCTCGCGGTACCGGGGAGCTGTTTTTT,CASRNWSRGTGELFF
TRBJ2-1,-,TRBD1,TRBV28,TGTGCCAGCGATCACAGGGGGTCCTACAATGAGCAGTTCTTC,CASDHRGSYNEQFF
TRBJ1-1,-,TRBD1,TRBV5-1,TGCGCCAGCAGCTCGACAGGGGACACTGAAGCTTTCTTT,CASSSTGDTEAFF
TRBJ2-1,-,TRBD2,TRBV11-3,TGTGCCAGCAGCGTAGCGGGAGGGCCCTACAATGAGCAGTTCTTC,CASSVAGGPYNEQFF
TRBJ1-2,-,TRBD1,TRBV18,TGTGCCAGCTCACCAACAGGGGACCGTAACTATGGCTACACCTTC,CASSPTGDRNYGYTF